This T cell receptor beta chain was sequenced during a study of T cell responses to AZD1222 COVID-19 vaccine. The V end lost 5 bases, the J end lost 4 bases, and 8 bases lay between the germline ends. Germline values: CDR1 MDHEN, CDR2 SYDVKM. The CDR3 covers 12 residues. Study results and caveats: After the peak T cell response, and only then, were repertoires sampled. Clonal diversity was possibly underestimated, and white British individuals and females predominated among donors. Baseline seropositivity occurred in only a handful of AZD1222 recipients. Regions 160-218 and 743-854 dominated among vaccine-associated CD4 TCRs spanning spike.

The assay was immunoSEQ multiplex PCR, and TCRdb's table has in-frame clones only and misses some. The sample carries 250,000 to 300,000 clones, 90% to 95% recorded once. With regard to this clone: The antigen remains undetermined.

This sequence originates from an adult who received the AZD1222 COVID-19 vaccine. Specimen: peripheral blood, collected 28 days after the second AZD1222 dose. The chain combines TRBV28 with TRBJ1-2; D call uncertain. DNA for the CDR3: TGTGCCAGCAGTCCCATCCGCTATGGCTACACCTTC. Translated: CASSPIRYGYTF.